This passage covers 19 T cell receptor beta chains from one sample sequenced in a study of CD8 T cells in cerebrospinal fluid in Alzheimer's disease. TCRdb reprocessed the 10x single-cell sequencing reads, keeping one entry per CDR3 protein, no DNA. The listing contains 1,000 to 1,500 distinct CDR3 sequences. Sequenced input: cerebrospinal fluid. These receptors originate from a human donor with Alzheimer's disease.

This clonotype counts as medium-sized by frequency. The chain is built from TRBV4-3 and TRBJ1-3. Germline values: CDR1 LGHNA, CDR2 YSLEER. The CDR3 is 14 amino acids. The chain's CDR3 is CASSQMSSGNTIYF.

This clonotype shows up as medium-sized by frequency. This CDR3 reads CASSLGGGVNTEAFF. The rearrangement uses TRBV5-1 and TRBJ1-1; TCRdb outputs TRBD1, but without DNA this stays unchecked. This CDR3 has 15 residues. Germline CDR1 reads SGHRS; CDR2 reads YFSETQ.

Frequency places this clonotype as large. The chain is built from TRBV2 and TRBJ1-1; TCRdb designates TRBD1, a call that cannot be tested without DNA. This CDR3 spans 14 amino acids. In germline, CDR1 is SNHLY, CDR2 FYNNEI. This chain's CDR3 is CASLRGGEDTEAFF.

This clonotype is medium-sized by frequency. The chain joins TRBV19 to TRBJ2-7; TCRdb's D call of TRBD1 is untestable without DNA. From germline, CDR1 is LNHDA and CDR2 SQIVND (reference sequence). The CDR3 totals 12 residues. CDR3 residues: CASSHPRGEQYF.

Here the CDR3 reads CASSSRIMGETQYF. The chain links TRBV9 to TRBJ2-5. The CDR3 covers 14 residues. The germline gives CDR1 SGDLS, CDR2 YYNGEE.

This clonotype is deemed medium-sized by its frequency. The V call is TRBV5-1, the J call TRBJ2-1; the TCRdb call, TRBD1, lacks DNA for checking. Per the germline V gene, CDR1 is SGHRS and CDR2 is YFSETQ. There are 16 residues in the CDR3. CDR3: CASSSPGTGGSVEQFF.

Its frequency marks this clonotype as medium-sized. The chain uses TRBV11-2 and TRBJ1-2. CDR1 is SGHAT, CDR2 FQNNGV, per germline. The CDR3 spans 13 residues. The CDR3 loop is CASSLDLRYGYTF.

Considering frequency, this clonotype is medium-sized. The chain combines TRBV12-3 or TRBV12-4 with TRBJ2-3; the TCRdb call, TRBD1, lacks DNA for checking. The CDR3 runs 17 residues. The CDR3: CASSLGAGAGVPDTQYF.

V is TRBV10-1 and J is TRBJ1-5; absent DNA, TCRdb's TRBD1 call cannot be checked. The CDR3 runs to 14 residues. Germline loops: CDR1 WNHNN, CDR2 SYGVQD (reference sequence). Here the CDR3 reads CASPRGGLNQPQHF.

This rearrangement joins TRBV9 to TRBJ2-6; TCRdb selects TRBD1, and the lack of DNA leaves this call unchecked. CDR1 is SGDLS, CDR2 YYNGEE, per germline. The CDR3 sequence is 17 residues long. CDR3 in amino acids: CASSGTGGAAGANVLTF.

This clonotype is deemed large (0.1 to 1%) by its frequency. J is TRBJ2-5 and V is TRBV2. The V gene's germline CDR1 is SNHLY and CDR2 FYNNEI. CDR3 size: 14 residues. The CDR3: CASSEGVRTETQYF.

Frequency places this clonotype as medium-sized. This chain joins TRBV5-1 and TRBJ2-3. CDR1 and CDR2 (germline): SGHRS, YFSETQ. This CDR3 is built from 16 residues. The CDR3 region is CASSLEATPSTDTQYF.

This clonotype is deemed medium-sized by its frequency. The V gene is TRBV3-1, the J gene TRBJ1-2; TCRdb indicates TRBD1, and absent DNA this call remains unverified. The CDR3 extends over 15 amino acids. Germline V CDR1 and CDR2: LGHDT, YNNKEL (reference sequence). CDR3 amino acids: CASSPRTDLNYGYTF.

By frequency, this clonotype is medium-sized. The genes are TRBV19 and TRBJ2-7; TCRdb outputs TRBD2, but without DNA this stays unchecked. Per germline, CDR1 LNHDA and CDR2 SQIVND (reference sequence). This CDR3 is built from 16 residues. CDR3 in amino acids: CASSIRGPRGPYEQYF.

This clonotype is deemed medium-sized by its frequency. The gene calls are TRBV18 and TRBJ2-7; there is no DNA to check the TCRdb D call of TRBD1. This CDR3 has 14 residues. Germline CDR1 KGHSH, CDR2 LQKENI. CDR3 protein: CASSLTGTDYEQYF.

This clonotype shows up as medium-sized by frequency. The CDR3: CASSLRWSTKNIQYF. V is TRBV12-3 or TRBV12-4 and J is TRBJ2-4. The CDR3 is 15 residues long.

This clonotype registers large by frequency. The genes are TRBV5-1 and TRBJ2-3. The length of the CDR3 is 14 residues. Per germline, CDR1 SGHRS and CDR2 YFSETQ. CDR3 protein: CASSNLGSTDTQYF. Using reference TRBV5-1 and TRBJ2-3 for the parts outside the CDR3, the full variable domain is KAGVTQTPRYLIKTRGQQVTLSCSPISGHRSVSWYQQTPGQGLQFLFEYFSETQRNKGNFPGRFSGRQFSNSRSEMNVSTLELGDSALYLCASSNLGSTDTQYFGPGTRLTVL.

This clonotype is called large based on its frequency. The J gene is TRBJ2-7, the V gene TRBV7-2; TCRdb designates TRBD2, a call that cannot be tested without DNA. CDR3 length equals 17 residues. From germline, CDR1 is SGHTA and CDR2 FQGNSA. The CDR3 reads CASSLGLAGGIPYEQYF.

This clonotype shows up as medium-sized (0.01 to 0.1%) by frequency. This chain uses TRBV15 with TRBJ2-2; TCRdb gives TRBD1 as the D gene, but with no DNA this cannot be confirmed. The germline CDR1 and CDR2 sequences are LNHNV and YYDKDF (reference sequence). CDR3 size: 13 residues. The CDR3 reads CATSRVRAGELFF.